This T cell receptor beta chain was found in a study of cytomegalovirus exposure and HLA in healthy donors. Background on the study: An analysis done earlier identified 100 million to 140 million unique TCR beta sequences from about 180 million T cells. Regarding the study as a whole: With further analysis later on, most CMV-associated TCR beta chains appeared HLA-restricted. At a 0.05 false discovery rate, a later analysis found approximately 15,000 TCR beta sequences to be associated with HLA alleles. According to a later analysis, donors in an Asian-associated ancestry cluster reportedly had fewer N-insertions than the roughly 670-donor mean.

This CDR3 has 14 residues. Germline CDR1 is SGHTA and CDR2 is FQGNSA. Trimming removed 3 bases at V and 2 bases at J, with 9 bases between. Concerning this clone itself: The antigen is not known.

Researchers ran the PCR with 60 Vbeta and 13 Jbeta primers. The repertoire was sequenced with immunoSEQ multiplex PCR; TCRdb's copy has only in-frame clones and lacks some. The sample gives 200,000 to 250,000 clones, 70% to 85% of which show up once; 0.55% to 0.7% is in the top ten. The sequenced sample was PBMCs. The TCR sequence derives from a woman in her thirties or forties in good health and CMV-seronegative. This chain uses TRBV7-2 with TRBJ2-3; D gene ambiguous. CDR3 nucleotides: TGTGCCAGCAGCTTTGACTTACACACAGATACGCAGTATTTT. This gives the protein CASSFDLHTDTQYF.